The TCR beta chain described here comes from a study of identical twins. Study observations and caveats: Compared with models, monozygotic twins showed more out-of-frame TCR alpha sharing.

Of note for this clonotype: The antigen remains unidentified.

Trimming cost V 6 bases and J 6 bases; bases outside gene matches: 12. Germline lookup yields CDR1 MNHEY and CDR2 SVGAGI. The CDR3 is made up of 16 amino acids. TCRdb re-called the 5' RACE reads through MiXCR, storing one row per CDR3 protein. The table shows around 1.7 million distinct CDR3 sequences, with 25% to 35% occurring only once. Sequencing was carried out using cord blood. The source is a newborn girl in good health. The chain links TRBV6-5 to TRBJ2-2, with 8 positions matching TRBD2. The CDR3 spells CASSVLGLGVAGELFF. CDR3 sequence (DNA): TGTGCCAGCAGCGTCCTGGGACTAGGGGTTGCCGGGGAGCTGTTTTTT.